The T cell receptor (beta chain) described here comes from a study of response to subunit inactivated influenza vaccine. The CDR3 covers 14 residues. Germline CDR1 and CDR2: SGHTA and FQGNSA. V dropped 1 base and J dropped 7 bases, with 14 bases sitting between them. Study results and caveats: Researchers suggested that each seasonal influenza vaccination recruits few new T cells.

Each CDR3 protein is one row after TCRdb ran MiXCR on the RT-PCR reads. The profile shows about 650,000 distinct CDR3 sequences, about a sixth of them singletons. This clonotype was seen only a few times. Its cognate antigen is unknown. This clonotype was obtained from a man aged 50-60 years who received an inactivated influenza vaccine. This chain joins TRBV7-2 and TRBJ2-7, with a tentative D call TRBD2 (6 bases). The input for sequencing was PBMCs from blood, taken 12 days after vaccination. As DNA, the CDR3 is TGTGCCAGCAGCTTAGTTTCATCGGCGGGAGAGCAGTACTTC. Its protein product is CASSLVSSAGEQYF. The full variable domain, completed using reference TRBV7-2 and TRBJ2-7, is GAGVSQSPSNKVTEKGKDVELRCDPISGHTALYWYRQSLGQGLEFLIYFQGNSAPDKSGLPSDRFSAERTGGSVSTLTIQRTQQEDSAVYLCASSLVSSAGEQYFGPGTRLTVT.